This TCR beta chain comes out of a study of blood T cell repertoires in COVID-19 (dated by TCRdb to about 2020). General notes on the study: Samples covering the acute and convalescent phases of COVID-19 were provided by collaborators in the United States, Italy and Spain. The prospective study material was composed of cDNA or gDNA derived from T cells, B-cell-depleted T cells, or PBMCs. Subjects who had been exposed to COVID-19, were actively infected with it, or had recovered from it provided the deeply sampled blood TCRbeta repertoires that made up the dataset. The repertoires were made available in a free public database intended to serve as a resource for research on the immune response to SARS-CoV-2. The samples were drawn from two sources: the first 160 participants of the ongoing ImmuneRACE study, and fewer than 1,500 subjects contributed by 6 global collaborators. A de-identified subject ID, COVID-19 status, age in years and sex were almost always included in the sample metadata. Where HLA class I and class II types were available, the types were taken from metadata supplied by the sample provider, not from assay-based typing.

TCRbeta CDR3 regions were amplified from genomic DNA using the immunoSEQ Assay, a bias-controlled multiplex PCR. In the source study's methods: Nucleated cell counts per sample were estimated from amplification of reference gene primers within the assay. To quantify the absolute abundance of each unique TCRbeta CDR3 rearrangement, sequence reads were collapsed and filtered. For each sample, productive Simpson clonality was calculated as the square root of Simpson's diversity index across productive rearrangements. TCRdb retrieved this table from immuneACCESS and kept in-frame rearrangements only. Not all clones are present; in checked studies, unresolved V genes account for under half, and no reason is known for the remainder. Clone size and the V and J calls come from that table; the DNA yielded D and trimming. Across this sample there are some 250,000 clones, with 70% to 85% seen only once. Approximately 3.2% of the sample is taken by the ten largest.

Concerning this clone itself: What this receptor recognizes is not known. Per-base qualities were not stored, and no clone one base away is much larger.

Paper-wide results and their limitations: How much clinical and demographic metadata was included differed by source and by participant, and the metadata was provided uncurated.

The collaborating institutions used their own protocols to collect whole blood in K2EDTA tubes. For TCRbeta analysis, collaborator samples were shipped as frozen whole blood, as isolated PBMCs, or as DNA extracted from either sample type. There are 16 amino acids in the CDR3, from cysteine to phenylalanine inclusive. CDR3 DNA is the only sequence kept; it has 48 bases, read in frame from the first base. From a lookup of the germline V gene, CDR1 and CDR2 are SGHTA and FQGNSA. Trimming takes 1 base off V and 2 bases off J; junction bases not matched to a gene: 6. The TCR sequence derives from a woman aged 80 or over with acute or convalescent COVID-19. The rearranged chain carries TRBV7-2 and TRBJ2-7; 9 bases in the middle match TRBD2. Input material: peripheral blood. The sequenced DNA is TGTGCCAGCAGCTTAGATAGGACTAGCGTGACCTACGAGCAGTACTTC. Its coded protein is CASSLDRTSVTYEQYF.